This TCR beta chain appears in the sequencing data of a study of T-cell memory formation after mild COVID-19. Libraries for TCRalpha and TCRbeta carried sample barcodes and unique molecular identifiers via 5'RACE. In TCRdb, the 5' RACE reads were re-called with MiXCR into one record per CDR3 protein. Among 250,000 to 350,000 distinct CDR3 sequences listed, roughly an eighth were seen once. This clonotype was picked up many times. Its specificity is unknown. Study-wide findings and caveats: Some clones that responded were present in memory (sampled pre-infection), which suggests cross-reactive memory joined. Among contracting clones, CD4+ were mainly CM/EM and CD8+ enriched in EMRA.

The CDR3 covers 16 residues. V was shortened by 2 bases and J by 6 bases, with 17 bases between the two germline ends. The germline V gene encodes CDR1 KGHSH and CDR2 LQKENI. Sequenced: PBMCs or a T cell subset sorted from them (not recorded which). The chain uses TRBV18 and TRBJ2-1; no definite D call. The sequence derives from a man between 18 and 29 years old who had mild COVID-19 (a few samples of this study predate the infection). Cell type and time point are not known. The CDR3 loop is CASSPAVGRAPNEQFF. The CDR3 coding sequence is TGTGCCAGCTCACCAGCGGTCGGCCGAGCCCCCAATGAGCAGTTCTTC.